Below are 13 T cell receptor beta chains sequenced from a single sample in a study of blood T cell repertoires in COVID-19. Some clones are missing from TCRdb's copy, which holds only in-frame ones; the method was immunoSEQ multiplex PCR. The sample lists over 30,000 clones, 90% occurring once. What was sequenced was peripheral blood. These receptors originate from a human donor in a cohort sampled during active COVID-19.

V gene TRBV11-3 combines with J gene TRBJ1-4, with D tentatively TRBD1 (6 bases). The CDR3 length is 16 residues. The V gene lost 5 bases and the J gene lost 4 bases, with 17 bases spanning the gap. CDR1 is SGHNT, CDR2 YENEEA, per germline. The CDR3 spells CASSAPRTELNEKLFF. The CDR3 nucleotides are TGTGCCAGCAGCGCGCCAAGGACAGAACTTAATGAAAAACTGTTTTTT.

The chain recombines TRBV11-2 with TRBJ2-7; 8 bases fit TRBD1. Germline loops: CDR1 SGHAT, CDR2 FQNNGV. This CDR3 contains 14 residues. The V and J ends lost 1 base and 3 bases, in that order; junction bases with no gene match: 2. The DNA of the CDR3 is TGTGCCAGCAGCTTAGGACAGGGGAACTACGAGCAGTACTTC. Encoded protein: CASSLGQGNYEQYF.

CDR3 bases: TGTGCCAGCAGCCAACTTCTAGCCCAGAGCTCCTACGAGCAGTACTTC. As protein: CASSQLLAQSSYEQYF. J is TRBJ2-7 and V is TRBV4-2, with D maybe TRBD2 (5 bases). Germline CDR1 and CDR2: LGHNA and YNFKEQ. The CDR3 totals 16 residues. V lost 2 bases and J 0 bases, leaving 14 bases between the germline ends.

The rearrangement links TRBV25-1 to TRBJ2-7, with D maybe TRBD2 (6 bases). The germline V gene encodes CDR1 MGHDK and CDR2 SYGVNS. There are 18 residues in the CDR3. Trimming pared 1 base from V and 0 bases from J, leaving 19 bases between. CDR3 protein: CASSEFGAGGTSSYEQYF. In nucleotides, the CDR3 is TGTGCCAGCAGTGAATTCGGGGCAGGAGGGACGAGCTCCTACGAGCAGTACTTC.

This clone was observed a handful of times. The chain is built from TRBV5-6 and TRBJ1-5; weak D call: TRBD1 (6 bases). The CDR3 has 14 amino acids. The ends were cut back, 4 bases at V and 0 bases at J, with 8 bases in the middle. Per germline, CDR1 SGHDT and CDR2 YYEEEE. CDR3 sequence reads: CASSRDTSNQPQHF. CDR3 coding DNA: TGTGCCAGCAGCCGGGACACTAGCAATCAGCCCCAGCATTTT.

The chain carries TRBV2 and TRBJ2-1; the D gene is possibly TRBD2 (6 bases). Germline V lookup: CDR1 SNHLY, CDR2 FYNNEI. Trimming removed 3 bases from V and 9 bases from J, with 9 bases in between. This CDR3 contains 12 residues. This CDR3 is CASSEEGSEQFF. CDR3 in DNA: TGTGCCAGCAGTGAGGAGGGATCTGAGCAGTTCTTC.

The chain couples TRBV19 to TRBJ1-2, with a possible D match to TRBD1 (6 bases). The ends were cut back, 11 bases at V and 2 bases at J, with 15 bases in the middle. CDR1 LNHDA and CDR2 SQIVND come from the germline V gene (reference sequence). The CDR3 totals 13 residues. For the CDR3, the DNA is TGTGCCTCGCGGGAGGGGGTAAACTATGGCTACACCTTC. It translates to CASREGVNYGYTF.

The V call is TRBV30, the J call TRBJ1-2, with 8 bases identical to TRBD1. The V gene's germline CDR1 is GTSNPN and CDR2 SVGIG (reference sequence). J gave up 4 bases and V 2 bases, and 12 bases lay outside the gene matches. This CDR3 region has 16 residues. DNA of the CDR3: TGTGCCTGGAGTCCCCCCCAGGGGGCGGGATCCTATGGCTACACCTTC. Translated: CAWSPPQGAGSYGYTF.

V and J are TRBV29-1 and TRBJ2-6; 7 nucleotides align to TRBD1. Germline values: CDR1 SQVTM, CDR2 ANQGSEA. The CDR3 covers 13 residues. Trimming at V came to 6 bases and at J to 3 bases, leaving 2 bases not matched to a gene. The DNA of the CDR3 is TGCAGCGTCGACAGGGTTGGGGCCAACGTCCTGACTTTC. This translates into CSVDRVGANVLTF.

Written as DNA, the CDR3 is TGTGCCAGCTCACCGCCGACAGGGGGACTACAAGAGACCCAGTACTTC. This sequence encodes CASSPPTGGLQETQYF. This chain connects TRBV18 to TRBJ2-5; TRBD1 aligns across 9 bases. The CDR3 contains 16 residues. V lost 3 bases, J lost 2 bases, and 7 bases stayed unmatched. In germline, CDR1 is KGHSH, CDR2 LQKENI.

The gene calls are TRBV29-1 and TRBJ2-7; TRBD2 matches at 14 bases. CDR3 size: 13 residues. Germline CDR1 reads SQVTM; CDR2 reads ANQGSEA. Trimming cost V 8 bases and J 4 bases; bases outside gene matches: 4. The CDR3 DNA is TGCAGCTTGAGACTAGCGGGAGGGTACGAGCAGTACTTC. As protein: CSLRLAGGYEQYF.

In DNA, the CDR3 is TGTGCCAGCAGTTATCGGGGACAGGGCTTCTATGGCTACACCTTC. The encoded protein is CASSYRGQGFYGYTF. V and J are TRBV6-6 and TRBJ1-2, with 9 bases lining up with TRBD1. Per the germline V gene, CDR1 is MNHNY and CDR2 is SVGAGI (reference sequence). The CDR3 consists of 15 residues. V lost 3 bases and J lost 4; bases outside the gene matches: 6.

CDR3 sequence: CASSLDTYQPQHF. In nucleotides, the CDR3 is TGTGCCAGCAGTTTGGACACCTATCAGCCCCAGCATTTT. The gene calls are TRBV12-3 or TRBV12-4 and TRBJ1-5; possibly TRBD1 for D (5 bases). Between the trimmed V and J ends, which lost 3 bases and 5 bases, there was a span of 8 bases. This CDR3 contains 13 residues.